These 20 T cell receptor beta chains came from one sample sequenced in a study of control samples from healthy donors and cancer patients. The table came from immunoSEQ multiplex PCR; TCRdb's copy has only in-frame clones and leaves some out. The sample has under 110,000 clones; 80% to 90% are singletons. Material: blood. The receptors come from a man aged 25 to 45 in good health.

The rearrangement uses TRBV7-9 and TRBJ1-1; no clear D gene. The CDR3 covers 13 residues. Germline V gene sequence: CDR1 SEHNR, CDR2 FQNEAQ (reference sequence). V shed 5 bases and J shed 1 base, with 8 bases lying between them. The CDR3 DNA reads as TGTGCCAGCAGCCCGCCCCCGAACACTGAAGCTTTCTTT. It is translated as CASSPPPNTEAFF.

This chain links TRBV5-8 with TRBJ1-1; 7 nucleotides match TRBD1. There are 19 residues in the CDR3. Germline CDR1 reads SGHTS; CDR2 reads YDEGEE. The J segment lost 3 bases and the V segment lost 1 base, leaving 18 bases of the junction unmatched. The CDR3: CASSLSTQGRYLAHTEAFF. CDR3 bases: TGTGCCAGCAGCTTGAGTACACAGGGGAGGTATCTGGCCCACACTGAAGCTTTCTTT.

This chain joins TRBV11-2 and TRBJ2-1; D remains unclear. Deletions cut 5 bases from V and 2 bases from J, with 16 bases between. The CDR3 is 16 residues long. CDR1 and CDR2 (germline): SGHAT, FQNNGV. CDR3 in amino acids: CASSTRLISPYNEQFF. For the CDR3, the DNA is TGTGCCAGCAGCACCAGACTCATTTCTCCCTACAATGAGCAGTTCTTC.

The chain combines TRBV5-1 with TRBJ1-6, with unresolved D. The CDR3 is 15 residues long. The V end lost 1 base, the J end lost 7 bases, and 12 bases lay between the germline ends. Germline CDR1 reads SGHRS; CDR2 reads YFSETQ. CDR3 nucleotides: TGCGCCAGCAGCTTGTCCGGGGAGAGGAATTCACCCCTCCACTTT. It translates to CASSLSGERNSPLHF.

The gene calls are TRBV20-1 and TRBJ2-1, with TRBD1 identical over 8 bases. Germline lookup yields CDR1 DFQATT and CDR2 SNEGSKA (reference sequence). This CDR3 comprises 15 residues. V was clipped by 3 bases and J by 2 bases; unmatched bases: 6. The CDR3 region has the DNA TGCAGTGCTAGTCTACTACAGGGGGCCTACAATGAGCAGTTCTTC. This codes for CSASLLQGAYNEQFF.

This clone occurred once. J is TRBJ2-3 and V is TRBV29-1, with 14 nucleotides matching TRBD2. CDR1 and CDR2 (germline): SQVTM, ANQGSEA. Trimming removed 5 bases from V and 4 bases from J; junction bases left unmatched: 11. The CDR3 contains 17 residues. The CDR3 here is CSVQKLGLAGASDTQYF. The CDR3 DNA sequence: TGCAGCGTTCAAAAACTGGGACTAGCGGGAGCGTCAGATACGCAGTATTTT.

Worth noting for this clone: Other nucleotide sequences from this sample produce the same CDR3. V usage is TRBV5-1 and J usage is TRBJ1-6, with D uncertain. The CDR3 extends over 13 amino acids. Deletions cut 0 bases from V and 9 bases from J, with 7 bases between. Germline CDR1 reads SGHRS; CDR2 reads YFSETQ. The CDR3 nucleotides are TGCGCCAGCAGCTTGGCCGGGCGTTCACCCCTCCACTTT. Its protein is CASSLAGRSPLHF.

J is TRBJ2-1 and V is TRBV25-1; 7 positions match TRBD2. Germline V gene lookup returns CDR1 MGHDK and CDR2 SYGVNS. Trimming removed 2 bases from V and 9 bases from J; junction bases left unmatched: 7. The CDR3 spans 14 residues. In DNA, the CDR3 is TGTGCCAGCAGTGAACCTAGCGGAAGGGGTGAGCAGTTCTTC. As protein: CASSEPSGRGEQFF. The whole variable domain, remainder taken from reference TRBV25-1 and TRBJ2-1, is EADIYQTPRYLVIGTGKKITLECSQTMGHDKMYWYQQDPGMELHLIHYSYGVNSTEKGDLSSESTVSRIRTEHFPLTLESARPSHTSQYLCASSEPSGRGEQFFGPGTRLTVL.

This chain uses TRBV29-1 with TRBJ2-1; 8 bases fit TRBD1. The germline V gene encodes CDR1 SQVTM and CDR2 ANQGSEA. V was clipped by 3 bases and J by 0 bases; unmatched bases: 1. The CDR3 is made up of 14 amino acids. CDR3 region: CSVDDRGSYNEQFF. The CDR3 DNA sequence: TGCAGCGTTGATGACAGGGGCTCCTACAATGAGCAGTTCTTC.

V gene TRBV2 combines with J gene TRBJ2-1, with D uncertain. The V end was cut by 2 bases, the J end by 6 bases, with 8 bases between. CDR3 size: 13 residues. The germline V gene encodes CDR1 SNHLY and CDR2 FYNNEI. The CDR3 loop is CASSEWWSNEQFF. The DNA for the CDR3 is TGTGCCAGCAGTGAATGGTGGAGCAATGAGCAGTTCTTC. Full variable domain (outside the CDR3, taken from reference TRBV2 and TRBJ2-1): EPEVTQTPSHQVTQMGQEVILRCVPISNHLYFYWYRQILGQKVEFLVSFYNNEISEKSEIFDDQFSVERPDGSNFTLKIRSTKLEDSAMYFCASSEWWSNEQFFGPGTRLTVL.

The chain employs TRBV6-2 or TRBV6-3 and TRBJ1-5; D is unresolved. Trimming shortened V by 3 bases and J by 0 bases, and 12 bases separated the two germline ends. The germline V gene encodes CDR1 MNHEY and CDR2 SVGEGT. The CDR3 has 16 residues. The DNA of the CDR3 is TGTGCCAGCAGTTATTGGACTCTCCTTAGCAATCAGCCCCAGCATTTT. Encoded protein: CASSYWTLLSNQPQHF.

This clone was detected only once. V gene TRBV28 combines with J gene TRBJ2-7, with a weak D call TRBD2 (5 bases). Trimming stripped 7 bases from V and 2 bases from J, with 15 bases between. CDR3 length: 14 amino acids. Germline assignment: CDR1 MDHEN and CDR2 SYDVKM. The CDR3 bases are TGTGCCAGCATCAGTTCCGGGAAGGCCTACGAGCAGTACTTC. This encodes CASISSGKAYEQYF.

The chain has TRBV24-1 and TRBJ1-4; 8 bases are a match to TRBD1. Germline CDR1 reads KGHDR; CDR2 reads SFDVKD. The V gene end was trimmed by 3 bases and the J gene end by 7 bases; junction bases not matched to a gene: 9. There are 16 residues in the CDR3. The CDR3 coding sequence is TGTGCCACCAGTGATCCTTACGGACAGGGCAGTGAAAAACTGTTTTTT. It specifies CATSDPYGQGSEKLFF.

This chain connects TRBV28 to TRBJ2-1; D is ambiguous. The V and J ends lost 6 bases and 9 bases respectively, with 12 bases between them. This CDR3 is built from 12 residues. Per germline, CDR1 MDHEN and CDR2 SYDVKM. Written as DNA, the CDR3 is TGTGCCAGCAGCAAGAGTTTGACTGAGCAGTTCTTC. This codes for CASSKSLTEQFF.

The V call is TRBV28, the J call TRBJ1-1, with a tentative D call TRBD1 (6 bases). Germline CDR1 reads MDHEN; CDR2 reads SYDVKM. Between the trimmed V and J ends, which lost 6 bases and 5 bases, there was a span of 22 bases. This CDR3 region has 16 residues. CDR3 bases: TGTGCCAGCAGCAACTACCCCAGGGGCGTTAAGACTGAAGCTTTCTTT. Protein product: CASSNYPRGVKTEAFF.

This clone was observed a single time. V is TRBV28 and J is TRBJ1-4, with D perhaps matching TRBD1 (5 bases). This CDR3 is 16 amino acids long. In germline, CDR1 is MDHEN, CDR2 SYDVKM. V gave up 2 bases and J gave up 1 base, with 11 bases separating them. CDR3 bases: TGTGCCAGCAGTTTAGGCGGGGGTTTAACTAATGAAAAACTGTTTTTT. Translating gives CASSLGGGLTNEKLFF.

This chain uses TRBV6-5 with TRBJ1-5, with D maybe TRBD1 (5 bases). Germline assignment: CDR1 MNHEY and CDR2 SVGAGI. The CDR3 runs to 14 residues. Trimming left V 10 bases short and J 6 bases short, with 19 bases between. The CDR3 sequence is CAIGAHGLGQPQHF. Written as DNA, the CDR3 is TGTGCCATTGGGGCACACGGGTTAGGTCAGCCCCAGCATTTT.

The chain joins TRBV7-8 to TRBJ1-3; 7 nucleotides agree with TRBD1. Germline V gene lookup returns CDR1 SGHVS and CDR2 FQNEAQ. The V and J ends lost 6 bases and 0 bases, in that order; junction bases with no gene match: 11. The CDR3 sequence is 17 residues long. The CDR3 DNA follows: TGTGCCAGCAGTCCCGGGACAGTTCCGAACTCTGGAAACACCATATATTTT. This gives the protein CASSPGTVPNSGNTIYF. Variable domain in full (rest from reference TRBV7-8 and TRBJ1-3): GAGVSQSPRYKVAKRGQDVALRCDPISGHVSLFWYQQALGQGPEFLTYFQNEAQLDKSGLPSDRFFAERPEGSVSTLKIQRTQQEDSAVYLCASSPGTVPNSGNTIYFGEGSWLTVV.

This chain connects TRBV5-1 to TRBJ1-2; 12 bases line up with TRBD1. The CDR3 runs 18 residues. V was pared by 7 bases and J by 6 bases, with 19 bases of the junction left unmatched. Germline loops: CDR1 SGHRS, CDR2 YFSETQ. The CDR3 sequence is CASSGATGTGGSSHGYTF. In DNA, the CDR3 is TGCGCCAGCTCCGGAGCTACCGGGACAGGGGGCTCGAGTCATGGCTACACCTTC.

The chain joins TRBV7-2 to TRBJ1-4, with D maybe TRBD1 (6 bases). Between the trimmed V and J ends, which lost 1 base and 0 bases, there was a span of 12 bases. Germline CDR1 reads SGHTA; CDR2 reads FQGNSA. The CDR3 consists of 17 residues. The chain's CDR3 is CASSLGPQGPTNEKLFF. In DNA form, the CDR3 reads TGTGCCAGCAGCTTAGGACCACAGGGCCCAACTAATGAAAAACTGTTTTTT.